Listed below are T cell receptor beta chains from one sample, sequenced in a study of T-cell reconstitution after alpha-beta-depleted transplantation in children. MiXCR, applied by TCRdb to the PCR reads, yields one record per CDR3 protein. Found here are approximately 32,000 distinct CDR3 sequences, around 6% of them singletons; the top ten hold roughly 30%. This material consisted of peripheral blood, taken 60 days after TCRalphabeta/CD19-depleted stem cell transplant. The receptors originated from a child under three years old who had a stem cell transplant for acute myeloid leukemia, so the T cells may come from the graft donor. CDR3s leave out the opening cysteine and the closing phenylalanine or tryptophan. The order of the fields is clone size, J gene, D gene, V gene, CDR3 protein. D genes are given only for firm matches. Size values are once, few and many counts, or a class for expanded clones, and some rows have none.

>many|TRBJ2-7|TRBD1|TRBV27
ASSPWTGLNEQY
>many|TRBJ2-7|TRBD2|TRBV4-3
ASSQEGLAGEQY
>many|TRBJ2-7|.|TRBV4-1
ASSQVRDSSYEQY
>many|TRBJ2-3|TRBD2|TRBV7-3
ASSYLAGPDTQY
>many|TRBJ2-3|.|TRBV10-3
AISESVGPTDTQY
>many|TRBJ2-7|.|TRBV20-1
SARGGEQY
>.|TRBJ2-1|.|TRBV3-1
AISPGALPRALVNEQF
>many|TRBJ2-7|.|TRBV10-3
AISPTGSEQY
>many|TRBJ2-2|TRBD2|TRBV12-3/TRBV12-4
ASSPPGLGIGELF
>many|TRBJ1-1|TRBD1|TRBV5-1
ASSLAYFIGTANTEAF
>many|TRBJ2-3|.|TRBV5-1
ASSFQGRGSTDTQY